The 14 T cell receptor beta chains listed next were all sequenced from one sample in a study of regulatory and conventional T cells in RAG deficiency. Using immunoSEQ multiplex PCR, the repertoire was profiled, and TCRdb retains in-frame clones only, with some absent. The sample carries tens of thousands of clones, approximately 90% recorded once. The sorted conventional CD4+ T cells were CD25-low and CD127-high, with genomic DNA sequenced. These data were also reused for a study on regulatory T cells. That source reports: Primers: 52 TRBV forward and 13 TRBJ reverse.

Sequencing was done on a sample of CD4+ effector T cells sorted from blood. The receptors here all came from a human donor in good health.

The rearrangement uses TRBV9 and TRBJ1-1; no definite D call. The CDR3 runs to 14 residues. Germline CDR1 reads SGDLS; CDR2 reads YYNGEE. Trimming cost V 3 bases and J 1 base, with 10 bases left between them. The CDR3 region is CASSESLGNTEAFF. The CDR3 DNA reads as TGTGCCAGCAGCGAGTCCCTTGGGAACACTGAAGCTTTCTTT.

This clone has a single count. The V and J genes are TRBV9 and TRBJ2-2; 7 nucleotides agree with TRBD1. Germline values: CDR1 SGDLS, CDR2 YYNGEE. CDR3 length: 15 residues. Trimming at V came to 1 base and at J to 6 bases, leaving 6 bases not matched to a gene. The CDR3 is CASSVRGRDPGELFF. CDR3 DNA sequence: TGTGCCAGCAGCGTAAGGGGGCGCGACCCCGGGGAGCTGTTTTTT.

The gene calls are TRBV11-3 and TRBJ2-2; 13 bases are shared with TRBD2. This CDR3 is 17 amino acids long. Germline-derived CDR1 and CDR2 are SGHNT and YENEEA. V gave up 3 bases and J gave up 7 bases; unmatched junction bases: 8. CDR3 DNA sequence: TGTGCCAGCAGCTTGCGCCGACTAGCGGGAGGAATCGGGGAGCTGTTTTTT. Residues: CASSLRRLAGGIGELFF.

The chain has TRBV6-5 and TRBJ1-3; possible D gene TRBD1, 5 bases. Germline V gene data show CDR1 as MNHEY and CDR2 as SVGAGI. The V and J ends lost 6 bases and 4 bases respectively, with 10 bases between them. The CDR3 has 13 residues. CDR3 in DNA: TGTGCCAGCAGGGGGACGGTCGGAAACACCATATATTTT. Translation: CASRGTVGNTIYF.

The V and J genes are TRBV6-5 and TRBJ2-5; D remains unclear. The V and J ends lost 7 bases and 1 base respectively, with 10 bases between them. Germline-derived CDR1 and CDR2 are MNHEY and SVGAGI. The length of the CDR3 is 13 residues. CDR3 sequence: CASTRKGQETQYF. The CDR3 bases are TGTGCCAGCACCCGCAAGGGCCAAGAGACCCAGTACTTC.

The CDR3 nucleotides read TGCGCCAGCAGCTTGAACAGGGGGCGGGAAAAACTGTTTTTT. Translation gives CASSLNRGREKLFF. The gene calls are TRBV5-1 and TRBJ1-4; TRBD1 matches at 9 bases. The CDR3 extends over 14 amino acids. J was trimmed by 8 bases and V by 1 base; bases with no gene match: 3. Per the germline V gene, CDR1 is SGHRS and CDR2 is YFSETQ.

The rearrangement joins TRBV6-1 to TRBJ2-3; D might be TRBD1 (5 bases). This CDR3 comprises 17 residues. Trimming cost V 1 base and J 4 bases, with 18 bases left between them. Germline V gene data show CDR1 as MNHNS and CDR2 as SASEGT. The CDR3 DNA follows: TGTGCCAGCAGTGAAGGGGGCGGCAATGGGCTAGCAGATACGCAGTATTTT. This gives the protein CASSEGGGNGLADTQYF.

The chain links TRBV7-9 to TRBJ2-5; no reliable D call. This CDR3 has 14 amino acids. Germline-derived CDR1 and CDR2 are SEHNR and FQNEAQ (reference sequence). Trimming removed 7 bases from V and 3 bases from J, with 15 bases in between. CDR3 sequence: CASNTYSGKETQYF. The DNA of the CDR3 is TGTGCCAGCAACACTTACTCTGGAAAAGAGACCCAGTACTTC.

This chain connects TRBV6-5 to TRBJ1-6; TRBD1 aligns across 8 bases. Per germline, CDR1 MNHEY and CDR2 SVGAGI. Losses at the gene ends were 1 base for V and 9 bases for J; bases not matched to a gene: 5. This CDR3 is built from 15 residues. The CDR3 nucleotides are TGTGCCAGCAGTTACTATCTAACAGGGGGTTCACCCCTCCACTTT. It is translated as CASSYYLTGGSPLHF.

The V gene is TRBV5-5, the J gene TRBJ1-1, with D possibly being TRBD1 (5 bases). The germline gives CDR1 SGHKS, CDR2 YYEKEE (reference sequence). The length of the CDR3 is 17 residues. With 4 bases removed from V and 0 bases from J, the gap between germline ends came to 19 bases. The CDR3 nucleotides are TGTGCCAGCAGCCAAAGGGGATCGACATTCATGAACACTGAAGCTTTCTTT. Protein sequence: CASSQRGSTFMNTEAFF. The full variable domain, in which reference TRBV5-5 and TRBJ1-1 provide the parts outside the CDR3, is DAGVTQSPTHLIKTRGQQVTLRCSPISGHKSVSWYQQVLGQGPQFIFQYYEKEERGRGNFPDRFSARQFPNYSSELNVNALLLGDSALYLCASSQRGSTFMNTEAFFGQGTRLTVV.

The chain has TRBV18 and TRBJ2-5; no definite D call. The V gene's germline CDR1 is KGHSH and CDR2 LQKENI. V gave up 2 bases and J gave up 2 bases, with 12 bases separating them. The length of the CDR3 is 15 residues. The CDR3 spells CASSPVSWEQETQYF. The CDR3 nucleotides read TGTGCCAGCTCACCAGTGTCTTGGGAACAAGAGACCCAGTACTTC.

On this clone: The sample holds other DNA sequences that translate to the same CDR3. This CDR3 reads CASSMSGQPQHF. The CDR3 DNA is TGTGCCAGTAGTATGAGCGGTCAGCCCCAGCATTTT. The gene calls are TRBV19 and TRBJ1-5; unclear D gene. Trimming stripped 3 bases from V and 6 bases from J, with 6 bases between. The CDR3 totals 12 residues. Germline V gives CDR1 LNHDA, CDR2 SQIVND (reference sequence).

V and J are TRBV11-2 and TRBJ1-4; D is uncertain. The CDR3 is 14 residues long. V was clipped by 7 bases and J by 6 bases, with 15 bases between them. The germline V gene has CDR1 SGHAT and CDR2 FQNNGV. This CDR3 reads CASTYGGSYEKLFF. As DNA, the CDR3 is TGTGCCAGCACCTATGGTGGATCTTATGAAAAACTGTTTTTT.

The CDR3 DNA follows: TGTGCCAGTACCCCCGTTTGGACCCAGGGCACAGATACGCAGTATTTT. Translated: CASTPVWTQGTDTQYF. The V and J genes are TRBV19 and TRBJ2-3; D not resolved. Germline CDR1 LNHDA, CDR2 SQIVND (reference sequence). The CDR3 extends over 16 amino acids. The V gene lost 7 bases and the J gene lost 1 base, with 18 bases spanning the gap.